The clone carrying this T cell receptor beta chain turned up a few times. No antigen is known for it. The sample belongs to a study of blood T cells in healthy people across ages. Whole-study results and caveats: Strongly correlated with naive T cell percentage was TCR beta diversity. Naive CD4+ cell counts and diversity both ran higher in long-lived than in aged donors. Because sorting was not performed, PBMCs prevented conclusive naive versus antigen-experienced comparison.

Next came a second PCR, run for about 7 to 12 cycles, which used a sample-barcoded 5' primer along with a J-beta primer mix. TCRdb fed the 5' RACE reads into MiXCR, producing one record per CDR3 protein. The sample yields 700,000 to 850,000 distinct CDR3 sequences, 30% to 45% seen once. The sequenced sample was blood. The sequence derives from a young man in good health.

The chain's CDR3 is CASSQDGTGGDAYGYTF. The CDR3 DNA follows: TGTGCCAGCAGCCAAGATGGGACAGGGGGCGATGCCTATGGCTACACCTTC. J is TRBJ1-2 and V is TRBV3-1, with 12 bases lining up with TRBD1. The trim removed 0 bases at V and 4 bases at J, leaving 6 bases unmatched. The germline V gene encodes CDR1 LGHDT and CDR2 YNNKEL (reference sequence). The CDR3 sequence is 17 residues long.